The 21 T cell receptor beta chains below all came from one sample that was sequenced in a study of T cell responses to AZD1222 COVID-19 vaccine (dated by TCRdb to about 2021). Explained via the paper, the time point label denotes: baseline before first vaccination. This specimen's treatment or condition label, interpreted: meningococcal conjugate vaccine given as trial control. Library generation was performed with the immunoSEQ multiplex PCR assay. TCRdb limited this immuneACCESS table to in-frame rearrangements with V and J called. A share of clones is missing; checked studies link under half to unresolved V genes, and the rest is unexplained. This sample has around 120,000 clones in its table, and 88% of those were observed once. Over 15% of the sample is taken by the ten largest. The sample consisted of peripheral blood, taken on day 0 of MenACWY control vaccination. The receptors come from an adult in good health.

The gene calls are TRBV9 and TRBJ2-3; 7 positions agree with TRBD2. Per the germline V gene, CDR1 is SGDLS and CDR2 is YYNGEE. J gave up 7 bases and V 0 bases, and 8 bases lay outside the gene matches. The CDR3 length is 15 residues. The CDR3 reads CASSVAAGASNTQYF. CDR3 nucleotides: TGTGCCAGCAGCGTAGCTGCGGGAGCCTCAAATACGCAGTATTTT.

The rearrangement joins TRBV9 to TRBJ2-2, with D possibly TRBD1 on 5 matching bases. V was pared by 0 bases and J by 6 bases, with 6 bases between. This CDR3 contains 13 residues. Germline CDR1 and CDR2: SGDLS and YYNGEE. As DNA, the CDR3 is TGTGCCAGCAGCGTAGAAGGGGCCGGGGAGCTGTTTTTT. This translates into CASSVEGAGELFF.

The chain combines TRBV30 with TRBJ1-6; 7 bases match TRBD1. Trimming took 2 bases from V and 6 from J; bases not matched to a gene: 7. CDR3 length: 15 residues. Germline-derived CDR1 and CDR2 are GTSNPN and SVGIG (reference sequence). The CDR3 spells CAWSRNRGPNSPLHF. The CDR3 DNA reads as TGTGCCTGGAGTCGCAACAGGGGCCCTAATTCACCCCTCCACTTT.

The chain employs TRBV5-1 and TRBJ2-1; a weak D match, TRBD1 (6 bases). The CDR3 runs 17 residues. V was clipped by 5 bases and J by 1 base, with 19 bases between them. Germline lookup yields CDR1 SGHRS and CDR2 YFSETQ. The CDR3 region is CASREAYRARSYNEQFF. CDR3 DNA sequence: TGCGCCAGCAGAGAGGCCTACAGGGCTAGGTCCTACAATGAGCAGTTCTTC.

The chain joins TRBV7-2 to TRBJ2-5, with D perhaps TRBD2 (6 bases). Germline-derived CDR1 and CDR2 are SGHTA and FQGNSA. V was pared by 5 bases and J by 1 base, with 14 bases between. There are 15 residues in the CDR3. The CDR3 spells CASSASGRSQETQYF. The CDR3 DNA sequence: TGTGCCAGCAGCGCCTCGGGGAGGAGCCAAGAGACCCAGTACTTC.

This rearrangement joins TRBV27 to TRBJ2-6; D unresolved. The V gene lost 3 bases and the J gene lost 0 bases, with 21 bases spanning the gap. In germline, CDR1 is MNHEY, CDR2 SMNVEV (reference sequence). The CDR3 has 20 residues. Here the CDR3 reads CASSFNRAGQYNSGANVLTF. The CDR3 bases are TGTGCCAGCAGTTTTAACCGGGCCGGGCAGTACAACTCTGGGGCCAACGTCCTGACTTTC. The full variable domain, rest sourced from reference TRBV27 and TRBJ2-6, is EAQVTQNPRYLITVTGKKLTVTCSQNMNHEYMSWYRQDPGLGLRQIYYSMNVEVTDKGDVPEGYKVSRKEKRNFPLILESPSPNQTSLYFCASSFNRAGQYNSGANVLTFGAGSRLTVL.

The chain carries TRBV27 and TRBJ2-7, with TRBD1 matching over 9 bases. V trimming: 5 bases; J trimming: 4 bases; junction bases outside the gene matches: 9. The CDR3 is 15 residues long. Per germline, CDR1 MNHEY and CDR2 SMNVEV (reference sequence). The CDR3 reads CASSQAGTGLYEQYF. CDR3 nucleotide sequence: TGTGCCAGCAGTCAAGCCGGGACAGGGTTGTACGAGCAGTACTTC.

CDR3: CASSMDRRQPQHF. DNA of the CDR3: TGTGCCAGTAGTATGGACAGGAGACAGCCCCAGCATTTT. The chain carries TRBV19 and TRBJ1-5; 7 bases are shared with TRBD1. The CDR3 has 13 residues. Germline CDR1 and CDR2: LNHDA and SQIVND (reference sequence). The V and J ends lost 3 bases and 7 bases, in that order; junction bases with no gene match: 3.

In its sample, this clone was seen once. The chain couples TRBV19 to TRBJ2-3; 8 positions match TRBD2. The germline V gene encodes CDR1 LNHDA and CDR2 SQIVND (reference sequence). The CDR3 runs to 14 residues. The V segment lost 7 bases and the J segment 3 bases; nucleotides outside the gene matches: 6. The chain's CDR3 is CASKAGLGTDTQYF. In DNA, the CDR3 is TGTGCCAGTAAGGCGGGACTAGGGACAGATACGCAGTATTTT. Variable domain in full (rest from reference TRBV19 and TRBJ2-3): DGGITQSPKYLFRKEGQNVTLSCEQNLNHDAMYWYRQDPGQGLRLIYYSQIVNDFQKGDIAEGYSVSREKKESFPLTVTSAQKNPTAFYLCASKAGLGTDTQYFGPGTRLTVL.

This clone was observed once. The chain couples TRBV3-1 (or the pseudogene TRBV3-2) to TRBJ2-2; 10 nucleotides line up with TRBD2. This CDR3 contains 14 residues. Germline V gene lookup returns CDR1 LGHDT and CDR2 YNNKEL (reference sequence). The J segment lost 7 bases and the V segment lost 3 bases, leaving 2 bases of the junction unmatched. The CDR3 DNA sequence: TGTGCCAGCAGCCAGAGGACTAGCGGCGGGGAGCTGTTTTTT. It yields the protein CASSQRTSGGELFF.

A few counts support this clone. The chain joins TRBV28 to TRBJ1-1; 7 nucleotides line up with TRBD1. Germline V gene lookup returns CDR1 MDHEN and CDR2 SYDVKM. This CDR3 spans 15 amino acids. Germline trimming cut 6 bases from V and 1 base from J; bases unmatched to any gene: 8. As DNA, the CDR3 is TGTGCCAGCAGCTCTTACAGGGGAAAGAACACTGAAGCTTTCTTT. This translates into CASSSYRGKNTEAFF. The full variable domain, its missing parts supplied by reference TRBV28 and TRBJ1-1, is DVKVTQSSRYLVKRTGEKVFLECVQDMDHENMFWYRQDPGLGLRLIYFSYDVKMKEKGDIPEGYSVSREKKERFSLILESASTNQTSMYLCASSSYRGKNTEAFFGQGTRLTVV.

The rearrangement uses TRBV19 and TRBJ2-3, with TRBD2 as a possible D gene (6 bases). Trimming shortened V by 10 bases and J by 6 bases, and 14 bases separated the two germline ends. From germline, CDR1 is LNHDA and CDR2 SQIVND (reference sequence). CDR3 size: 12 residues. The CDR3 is CATRLGRDTQYF. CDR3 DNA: TGTGCCACCCGACTAGGCCGTGATACGCAGTATTTT.

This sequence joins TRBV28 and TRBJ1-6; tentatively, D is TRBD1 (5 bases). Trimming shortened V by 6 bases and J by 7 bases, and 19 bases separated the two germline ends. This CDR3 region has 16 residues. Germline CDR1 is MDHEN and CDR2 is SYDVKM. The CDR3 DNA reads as TGTGCCAGCAGCTCCCACGAGGGGCCAGGGAATTCACCCCTCCACTTT. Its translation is CASSSHEGPGNSPLHF.

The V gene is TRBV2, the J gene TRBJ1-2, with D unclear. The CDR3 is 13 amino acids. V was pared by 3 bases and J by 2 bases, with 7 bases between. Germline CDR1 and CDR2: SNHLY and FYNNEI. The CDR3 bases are TGTGCCAGCAGTGATTCACAGAACTATGGCTACACCTTC. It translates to CASSDSQNYGYTF.

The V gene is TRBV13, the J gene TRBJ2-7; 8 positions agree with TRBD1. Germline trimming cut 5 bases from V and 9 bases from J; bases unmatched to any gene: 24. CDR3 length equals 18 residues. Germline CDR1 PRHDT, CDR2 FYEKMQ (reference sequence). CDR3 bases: TGTGCCAGCAGCCCCCCCGGGACAGGATTTTCCCTTTCCCAAGGGCAGTACTTC. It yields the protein CASSPPGTGFSLSQGQYF.

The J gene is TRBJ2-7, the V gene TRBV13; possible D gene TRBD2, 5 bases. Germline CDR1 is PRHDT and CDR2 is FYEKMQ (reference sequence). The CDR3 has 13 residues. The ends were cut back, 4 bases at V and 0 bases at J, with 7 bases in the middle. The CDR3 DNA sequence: TGTGCCAGCAGCTCGGGGAGCTCCTACGAGCAGTACTTC. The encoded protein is CASSSGSSYEQYF.

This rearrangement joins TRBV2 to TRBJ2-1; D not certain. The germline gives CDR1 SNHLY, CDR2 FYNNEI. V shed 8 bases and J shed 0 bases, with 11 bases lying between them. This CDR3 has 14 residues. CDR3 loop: CASPRLSSYNEQFF. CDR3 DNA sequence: TGTGCCAGCCCGAGATTGAGCTCCTACAATGAGCAGTTCTTC.

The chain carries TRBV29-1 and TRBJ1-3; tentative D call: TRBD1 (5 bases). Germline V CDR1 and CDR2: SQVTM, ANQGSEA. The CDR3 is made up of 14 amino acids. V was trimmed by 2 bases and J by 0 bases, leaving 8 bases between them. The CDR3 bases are TGCAGCGTTGAACAGGGATTCTCTGGAAACACCATATATTTT. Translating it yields CSVEQGFSGNTIYF.

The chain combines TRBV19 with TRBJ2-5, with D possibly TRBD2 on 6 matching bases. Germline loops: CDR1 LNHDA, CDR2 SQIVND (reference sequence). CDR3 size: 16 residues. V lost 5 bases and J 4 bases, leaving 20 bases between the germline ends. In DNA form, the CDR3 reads TGTGCCAGTAGTCCGCGGGCCGGGGGTCGTAGAGAGACCCAGTACTTC. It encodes CASSPRAGGRRETQYF.

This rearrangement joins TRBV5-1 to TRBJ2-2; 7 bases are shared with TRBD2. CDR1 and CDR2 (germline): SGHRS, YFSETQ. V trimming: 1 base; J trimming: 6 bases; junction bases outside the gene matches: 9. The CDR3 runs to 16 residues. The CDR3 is CASSLLGLRAAGELFF. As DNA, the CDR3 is TGCGCCAGCAGCTTGCTGGGACTAAGGGCGGCCGGGGAGCTGTTTTTT.

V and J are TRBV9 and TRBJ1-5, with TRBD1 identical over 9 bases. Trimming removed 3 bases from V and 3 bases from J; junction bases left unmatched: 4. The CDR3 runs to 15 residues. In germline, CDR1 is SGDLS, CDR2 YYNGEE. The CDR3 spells CASSAGQGPNQPQHF. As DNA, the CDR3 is TGTGCCAGCAGCGCAGGACAGGGGCCCAATCAGCCCCAGCATTTT.